This TCR beta chain derives from a study of shared clonotypes between healthy human individuals. Study conclusions and caveats: An effect of sequencing depth on clonotype sharing among donors was expected. Few donors limited the genetic and exposure-history diversity represented.

For every subset, genomic DNA was evenly distributed across several immunoSEQ plates. The protocol was immunoSEQ multiplex PCR, while the TCRdb copy is restricted to in-frame clones and leaves out a portion. This sample has 1.6 million or so clones, with 97% to 99% found just once. Germline V CDR1 and CDR2: SGHNT, YYREEE (reference sequence). The V and J ends lost 0 bases and 3 bases respectively, with 6 bases between them. The CDR3 spans 14 residues. Concerning this clone itself: What it binds is not known.

The sequencing input was naive CD4+ T cells sorted from blood. As to subset: CD45RA+ positively selected. This chain links TRBV5-4 with TRBJ2-2; D remains ambiguous. The sequence was obtained from a man aged 25 to 40 in good health. The CDR3 sequence is CASSLAAYTGELFF. CDR3 DNA: TGTGCCAGCAGCTTGGCCGCGTACACCGGGGAGCTGTTTTTT. Supplemented by reference TRBV5-4 and TRBJ2-2, the full variable domain reads ETGVTQSPTHLIKTRGQQVTLRCSSQSGHNTVSWYQQALGQGPQFIFQYYREEENGRGNFPPRFSGLQFPNYSSELNVNALELDDSALYLCASSLAAYTGELFFGEGSRLTVL.